This TCR beta chain is drawn from a study of blood T cell repertoires in COVID-19. Looking at the study overall: Sample material is recorded as cDNA or gDNA derived from T cells, B-cell-depleted T cells, or PBMCs.

Sequencing used immunoSEQ multiplex PCR; TCRdb keeps in-frame clones, though not all of them. The table records about 160,000 clones, approximately 83% of them present only once. Per the germline V gene, CDR1 is WSHSY and CDR2 is SAAADI. Deletions cut 8 bases from V and 6 bases from J, with 10 bases between. This CDR3 region has 11 residues. The sample taken for sequencing was peripheral blood. The TCR was taken from a man aged 65-85 years who had recovered from COVID-19. The V call is TRBV10-2, the J call TRBJ1-2; tentative D call: TRBD1 (6 bases). CDR3 loop: CASGTSDGYTF. The CDR3 nucleotides are TGCGCCAGCGGGACATCGGATGGCTACACCTTC.